The present T cell receptor beta chain was sequenced within a study of blood T cells in healthy people across ages. General study points: Roughly linear age-related decline in beta diversity appeared, significant by age approximately 43. Unsorted PBMCs ruled out conclusive naive versus antigen-experienced comparison. Naive CD4+ cells and diversity were both higher in long-lived donors than in aged donors.

V was clipped by 5 bases and J by 6 bases, with 14 bases between them. Germline CDR1 reads SQVTM; CDR2 reads ANQGSEA. CDR3 length: 13 residues. Sample-barcoded 5' priming and a J-beta primer mix drove a second PCR of about 6 to 12 cycles. TCRdb analysed the 5' RACE reads with MiXCR anew, one entry per CDR3 protein. The sample contains some 1.6 million distinct CDR3 sequences, around 36% of which appear only once. This clonotype was detected many times. The antigen is not known. This receptor was obtained from a young woman in good health. Sequenced sample: blood. This chain connects TRBV29-1 to TRBJ2-1; D assignment may be TRBD1 or TRBD2 (5 bases each). In DNA, the CDR3 is TGCAGCGTTCCGGGACGCCAAGGCAATGAGCAGTTCTTC. Amino acid sequence: CSVPGRQGNEQFF.